This TCR beta chain comes out of a study of shared clonotypes between healthy human individuals. Across the study: The study enrolled two women and a few men aged 18 to 49. The study, taken as a whole, reports: Across four donors, naive CD4 shared 5% to 6%, naive CD8 under 4%, memory CD4 2% to 2.5%, memory CD8 0.4%. A generally larger estimated richness was seen in naive subsets than in memory subsets.

CD8 cells classed as naive were CD45RO-negative and positively selected for CCR7, excluding terminally differentiated effector memory CD45RA+ cells. Per the authors' pipeline: ImmunoSEQ gave junction-only sequences without quality scores, so filtering differed. Sequencing was performed with immunoSEQ multiplex PCR; in TCRdb, only in-frame clones are kept and a portion is missing. The V and J calls and clone size are taken from that table; D and trimming were inferred from the DNA. The repertoire consists of about 2.1 million clones, with approximately 94% occurring once and the leading ten covering under 2%. Note on this clone: Antigen unknown.

CDR1 is SNHLY and CDR2 is FYNNEI in the germline V gene. The V end lost 6 bases, the J end lost 6 bases, and 15 bases lay between the germline ends. The CDR3 runs 13 residues. The source of this sequence is a man aged 18 to 30 in good health. Some clones in this sample may be carry-over from other donors' samples. The sample comprised naive CD8+ T cells from PBMCs. The chain carries TRBV2 and TRBJ2-7; D remains ambiguous. Here the CDR3 DNA reads TGTGCCAGCAGAGGCCCCTTAAGGACCGAGCAGTACTTC. Translation gives CASRGPLRTEQYF.